The 7 T cell receptor beta chains given below trace back to one sample, sequenced in a study of blood T cell repertoires in COVID-19. The table came from immunoSEQ multiplex PCR; TCRdb's copy has only in-frame clones and leaves some out. The sample holds 200,000 to 250,000 clones, roughly four fifths seen once. The source material was peripheral blood. The receptors here all came from a woman aged 45-59 years with acute or convalescent COVID-19.

CDR3 sequence (DNA): TGTGCCTGGAGTGTTGGCAGGGAGGTCTATAATTCACCCCTCCACTTT. Encoded protein: CAWSVGREVYNSPLHF. J is TRBJ1-6 and V is TRBV30, with a tentative D call TRBD1 (5 bases). The ends were cut back, 0 bases at V and 3 bases at J, with 12 bases in the middle. The CDR3 length is 16 residues. The germline V gene has CDR1 GTSNPN and CDR2 SVGIG (reference sequence).

V usage is TRBV7-9 and J usage is TRBJ2-2, with TRBD2 as a possible D gene (6 bases). CDR3 length equals 15 residues. The germline V and J ends were trimmed by 8 bases and 0 bases, with 13 bases remaining between them. Per germline, CDR1 SEHNR and CDR2 FQNEAQ (reference sequence). As DNA, the CDR3 is TGTGCCAGCCCGTCGTCGGGGGCGAACACCGGGGAGCTGTTTTTT. Amino acids: CASPSSGANTGELFF.

This clone was observed a few times. The gene calls are TRBV29-1 and TRBJ1-3; D uncertain. The CDR3 is made up of 12 amino acids. Germline V gene lookup returns CDR1 SQVTM and CDR2 ANQGSEA. The germline V and J ends were trimmed by 7 bases and 1 base, with 8 bases remaining between them. The CDR3 DNA sequence: TGCAGCGGTGGTAGTTCTGGAAACACCATATATTTT. As protein: CSGGSSGNTIYF.

V is TRBV7-8 and J is TRBJ1-3; TRBD1 agrees at 7 bases. The ends lost 3 bases at V and 4 bases at J; junction bases unmatched: 9. The CDR3 sequence is 16 residues long. Germline CDR1 reads SGHVS; CDR2 reads FQNEAQ. The CDR3, as DNA: TGTGCCAGCAGCTTCGGAAGACAGGGTAGAGGAAACACCATATATTTT. Protein product: CASSFGRQGRGNTIYF.

V gene TRBV5-1 combines with J gene TRBJ2-1, with D unclear. The V gene lost 3 bases and the J gene lost 8 bases, with 12 bases spanning the gap. The CDR3 has 13 amino acids. Germline V gives CDR1 SGHRS, CDR2 YFSETQ. The chain's CDR3 is CASSSSRLDEQFF. As DNA, the CDR3 is TGCGCCAGCAGCTCCAGCAGGCTCGATGAGCAGTTCTTC.

The chain employs TRBV10-3 and TRBJ2-7, with D tentatively TRBD1 (6 bases). The V end was cut by 6 bases, the J end by 3 bases, with 15 bases between. Per germline, CDR1 ENHRY and CDR2 SYGVKD. The CDR3 loop spans 14 amino acids. The CDR3 DNA sequence: TGTGCCATCAGCAAGGGACAATCTCTCTACGAGCAGTACTTC. Translation: CAISKGQSLYEQYF.

The chain employs TRBV27 and TRBJ2-3; D not resolved. The CDR3 has 18 residues. Trimming cost V 3 bases and J 0 bases, with 19 bases left between them. Germline V CDR1 and CDR2: MNHEY, SMNVEV (reference sequence). DNA of the CDR3: TGTGCCAGCAGTTTGACCAGCGCGAGCCCCTCTAGCACAGATACGCAGTATTTT. Its translation is CASSLTSASPSSTDTQYF.